The 9 T cell receptor beta chains reported below all come from one sample, sequenced in a study of human T cells and chemical hapten exposure (dated by TCRdb to the early 2020s). Explained via the paper, the time point label denotes: healthy volunteer bleed at 2 weeks. Total RNA was extracted from unfractionated whole blood that had been collected in Tempus Blood RNA tubes. Libraries were constructed by RACE. Sequencing relied on a NextSeq 500. TCRdb cleaned the public reads at Q25 with fastp, built clones with MiXCR and kept in-frame beta chains. For every CDR3 protein sequence, its rows merge into one entry that carries the most common genes and DNA. This sample is represented by about 46,000 distinct CDR3 sequences; around 4% of them were singletons. The ten largest clones take up roughly 1.7% of the sample. Sequencing used whole blood. The receptors originated from a female donor in good health. Some clones in this sample may be carry-over from other donors' samples.

This clonotype was seen many times. This chain joins TRBV3-1 and TRBJ1-1; D is unclear. CDR1 and CDR2 from the germline V gene are LGHDT and YNNKEL (reference sequence). Trimming shortened V by 1 base and J by 1 base, and 7 bases separated the two germline ends. CDR3 size: 14 residues. In nucleotides, the CDR3 is TGTGCCAGCAGCCAAGGACCCGCGAACACTGAAGCTTTCTTT. It is translated as CASSQGPANTEAFF.

This clonotype was detected many times. The V gene is TRBV20-1, the J gene TRBJ1-6, with D uncertain. V was clipped by 3 bases and J by 8 bases, with 14 bases between them. Germline loops: CDR1 DFQATT, CDR2 SNEGSKA (reference sequence). The CDR3 loop spans 14 amino acids. The CDR3 here is CSASRRPIDSPLHF. CDR3 nucleotides: TGCAGTGCTAGTCGGCGACCGATTGATTCACCCCTCCACTTT.

This clonotype was seen ten or more times. Here the CDR3 reads CSAGQGAFEQFF. CDR3 nucleotides: TGCAGTGCCGGACAGGGGGCTTTTGAGCAGTTCTTC. The J gene is TRBJ2-1, the V gene TRBV20-1, with TRBD1 matching over 11 bases. CDR1 and CDR2 (germline): DFQATT, SNEGSKA (reference sequence). V gave up 6 bases and J gave up 9 bases; unmatched junction bases: 4. The CDR3 covers 12 residues.

Many counts were recorded for this clonotype. V is TRBV6-2 or TRBV6-3 and J is TRBJ1-1; no clear D. The V end lost 5 bases, the J end lost 6 bases, and 13 bases lay between the germline ends. From germline, CDR1 is MNHEY and CDR2 SVGEGT. CDR3 length: 13 residues. DNA of the CDR3: TGTGCCAGCAGTGACCGGCCCGCGGCTGAAGCTTTCTTT. It translates to CASSDRPAAEAFF.

This clonotype showed up just a few times. The CDR3 protein is CASSFYRATEAFF. The DNA of the CDR3 is TGTGCCAGCAGTTTTTACAGGGCCACTGAAGCTTTCTTT. This chain connects TRBV12-3 or TRBV12-4 to TRBJ1-1; weak D call: TRBD1 (6 bases). The CDR3 covers 13 residues. V was pared by 3 bases and J by 4 bases, with 9 bases between.

This clonotype appeared many times. This sequence joins TRBV12-3 or TRBV12-4 and TRBJ2-2; 9 positions match TRBD1. The V segment lost 6 bases and the J segment 6 bases; nucleotides outside the gene matches: 8. The CDR3 is made up of 15 amino acids. The CDR3 region has the DNA TGTGCCAGCAGCCCCGGGACAGGGTCAGCCGGGGAGCTGTTTTTT. It specifies CASSPGTGSAGELFF.

This clonotype is labeled medium-sized. The chain recombines TRBV28 with TRBJ2-3, with D unresolved. V dropped 6 bases and J dropped 3 bases, with 7 bases sitting between them. Germline loops: CDR1 MDHEN, CDR2 SYDVKM. The CDR3 length is 12 residues. The CDR3 reads CASSLGTDTQYF. CDR3 in DNA: TGTGCCAGCAGCCTAGGGACAGATACGCAGTATTTT.

Many counts were recorded for this clonotype. This sequence joins TRBV3-1 and TRBJ2-3; 9 nucleotides match TRBD2. Germline values: CDR1 LGHDT, CDR2 YNNKEL (reference sequence). This CDR3 is 16 amino acids long. V was pared by 1 base and J by 6 bases, with 8 bases of the junction left unmatched. CDR3 bases: TGTGCCAGCAGCCAAGCGTTAGCGGGGGCACTGGATACGCAGTATTTT. It specifies CASSQALAGALDTQYF.

This clonotype was seen at least ten times. V is TRBV7-2 and J is TRBJ2-3; D is ambiguous. Per germline, CDR1 SGHTA and CDR2 FQGNSA. The CDR3 covers 15 residues. V was trimmed by 5 bases and J by 0 bases, leaving 12 bases between them. CDR3 loop: CASSPVGSSTDTQYF. DNA for the CDR3: TGTGCCAGCAGCCCGGTGGGGTCTAGCACAGATACGCAGTATTTT.